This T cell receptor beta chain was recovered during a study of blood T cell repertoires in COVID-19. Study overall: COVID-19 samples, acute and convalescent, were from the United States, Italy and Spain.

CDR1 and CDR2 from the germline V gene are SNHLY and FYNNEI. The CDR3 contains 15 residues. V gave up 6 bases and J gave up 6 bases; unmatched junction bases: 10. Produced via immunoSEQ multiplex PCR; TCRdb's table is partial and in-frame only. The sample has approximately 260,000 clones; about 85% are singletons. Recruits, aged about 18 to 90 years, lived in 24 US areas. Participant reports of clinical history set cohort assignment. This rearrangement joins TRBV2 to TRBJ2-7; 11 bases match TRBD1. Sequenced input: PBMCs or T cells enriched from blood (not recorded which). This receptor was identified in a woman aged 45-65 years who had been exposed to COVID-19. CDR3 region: CASSAEGGTGGEQYF. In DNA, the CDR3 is TGTGCCAGCAGCGCCGAAGGGGGGACAGGGGGCGAGCAGTACTTC.